The present entry profiles one T cell receptor (beta chain) with its context. Its matching antigen is unknown. These data are taken from a study of CD8 T cells in Susac syndrome. General study findings and limits: An acknowledgment was made by the study that its TCR sequencing and HLA analysis involved relatively few individuals.

This CDR3 has 9 amino acids. The ends were cut back, 4 bases at V and 8 bases at J, with 3 bases in the middle. The germline gives CDR1 SQVTM, CDR2 ANQGSEA. The RNA, about 0.45 to 1 ug, was put through reverse transcription using random hexamers. TCRdb re-derived calls from the immunoSEQ multiplex PCR reads in MiXCR, one entry per CDR3 protein. This table has hundreds of thousands of distinct CDR3 sequences, almost 97% appearing once. The sequencing sample was made of CD4+ T cells from PBMCs. V gene TRBV29-1 combines with J gene TRBJ2-1; unclear D gene. The clonotype was recovered from a human donor with Susac syndrome. In nucleotides, the CDR3 is TGCAGCGTTGCCGATGAGCAGTTCTTC. Encoded protein: CSVADEQFF.